This is a list of T cell receptor beta chains from one sample in a study of T-cell reconstitution after alpha-beta-depleted transplantation in children. TCRdb reprocessed the PCR reads with MiXCR, giving one entry per CDR3 protein. The data show about 72,000 distinct CDR3 sequences, with about 7.3% seen just once and 2.5% held by the top ten. This material consisted of PBMCs from the stem cell graft donor, taken from the stem cell graft. The receptors originated from a human donor who donated a stem cell graft to a child with acute lymphoblastic leukemia. The CDR3 runs from the conserved cysteine through the conserved F or W. Fields, in order: J gene, V gene, D gene, CDR3 length, clone size, CDR3 protein. The D gene is left open where the match is weak. Rows give clone size only sometimes, using once, few, many, or a class for an expanded clone.

J gene: TRBJ2-5; V gene: TRBV20-1; D gene: TRBD2; CDR3 length: 14; clone size: many; CDR3 protein: CSARRTSGVETQYF
J gene: TRBJ1-2; V gene: TRBV12-3/TRBV12-4; D gene: TRBD1; CDR3 length: 12; clone size: many; CDR3 protein: CASRTGGYGYTF
J gene: TRBJ2-1; V gene: TRBV5-1; D gene: .; CDR3 length: 14; clone size: .; CDR3 protein: CASSFGTAGDEQFF
J gene: TRBJ1-1; V gene: TRBV4-2; D gene: .; CDR3 length: 16; clone size: .; CDR3 protein: CASSQESWEGLTEAFF
J gene: TRBJ1-1; V gene: TRBV29-1; D gene: .; CDR3 length: 13; clone size: few; CDR3 protein: CSVYGQSGTEAFF
J gene: TRBJ2-3; V gene: TRBV7-2; D gene: TRBD2; CDR3 length: 17; clone size: .; CDR3 protein: CASSPRLQREETDTQYF
J gene: TRBJ2-7; V gene: TRBV7-2; D gene: .; CDR3 length: 12; clone size: many; CDR3 protein: CASSPQVYEQYF
J gene: TRBJ2-1; V gene: TRBV5-1; D gene: .; CDR3 length: 16; clone size: many; CDR3 protein: CASSLNRGRGSNEQFF
J gene: TRBJ2-5; V gene: TRBV14; D gene: .; CDR3 length: 15; clone size: .; CDR3 protein: CASSPATGWQETQYF
J gene: TRBJ2-2; V gene: TRBV11-2; D gene: TRBD2; CDR3 length: 15; clone size: many; CDR3 protein: CASMGLAGNTGELFF
J gene: TRBJ1-2; V gene: TRBV4-3; D gene: .; CDR3 length: 15; clone size: many; CDR3 protein: CASSQDVTGDYGYTF
J gene: TRBJ2-3; V gene: TRBV6-1; D gene: .; CDR3 length: 14; clone size: few; CDR3 protein: CASGRAVGADTQYF
J gene: TRBJ1-1; V gene: TRBV19; D gene: .; CDR3 length: 13; clone size: few; CDR3 protein: CASSFPLGPEAFF
J gene: TRBJ2-7; V gene: TRBV15; D gene: .; CDR3 length: 15; clone size: many; CDR3 protein: CATSRGGTLNYEQYF
J gene: TRBJ1-5; V gene: TRBV7-6; D gene: TRBD1; CDR3 length: 15; clone size: few; CDR3 protein: CASSIRQGLSQPQHF
J gene: TRBJ2-2; V gene: TRBV6-4; D gene: .; CDR3 length: 13; clone size: many; CDR3 protein: CASSDLGHGELFF
J gene: TRBJ2-2; V gene: TRBV3-1; D gene: .; CDR3 length: 13; clone size: many; CDR3 protein: CARGPPNTGELFF
J gene: TRBJ2-7; V gene: TRBV29-1; D gene: TRBD1; CDR3 length: 13; clone size: many; CDR3 protein: CSVAGTGTYEQYF
J gene: TRBJ2-2; V gene: TRBV6-1; D gene: TRBD2; CDR3 length: 16; clone size: .; CDR3 protein: CASSGIAGEGTGELFF
J gene: TRBJ2-1; V gene: TRBV5-1; D gene: .; CDR3 length: 15; clone size: many; CDR3 protein: CASKLAGASYNEQFF
J gene: TRBJ1-5; V gene: TRBV19; D gene: .; CDR3 length: 14; clone size: few; CDR3 protein: CASSLAELVQPQHF
J gene: TRBJ1-5; V gene: TRBV4-2; D gene: .; CDR3 length: 17; clone size: many; CDR3 protein: CASSQEEGTDLNQPQHF
J gene: TRBJ1-5; V gene: TRBV7-2; D gene: .; CDR3 length: 13; clone size: .; CDR3 protein: CASSLGGEQPQHF
J gene: TRBJ2-7; V gene: TRBV20-1; D gene: .; CDR3 length: 14; clone size: many; CDR3 protein: CSARGQQSPYEQYF
J gene: TRBJ2-5; V gene: TRBV18; D gene: .; CDR3 length: 14; clone size: .; CDR3 protein: CASSPGAVQETQYF
J gene: TRBJ1-5; V gene: TRBV5-1; D gene: .; CDR3 length: 14; clone size: many; CDR3 protein: CASSLGLSNQPQHF
J gene: TRBJ1-6; V gene: TRBV12-5; D gene: .; CDR3 length: 15; clone size: few; CDR3 protein: CASGSYSSYNSLLHF
J gene: TRBJ2-1; V gene: TRBV20-1; D gene: TRBD1; CDR3 length: 16; clone size: many; CDR3 protein: CSAREVRQGALHEQFF
J gene: TRBJ2-3; V gene: TRBV7-6; D gene: .; CDR3 length: 14; clone size: many; CDR3 protein: CASSLAGATDTQYF
J gene: TRBJ2-7; V gene: TRBV6-5; D gene: TRBD1; CDR3 length: 15; clone size: many; CDR3 protein: CASSYSGTGTYEQYF
J gene: TRBJ2-7; V gene: TRBV7-9; D gene: .; CDR3 length: 11; clone size: .; CDR3 protein: CASGEYYEQYF
J gene: TRBJ2-2; V gene: TRBV12-3/TRBV12-4; D gene: .; CDR3 length: 14; clone size: many; CDR3 protein: CASRVAEATGELFF
J gene: TRBJ1-1; V gene: TRBV12-3/TRBV12-4; D gene: .; CDR3 length: 13; clone size: many; CDR3 protein: CASSLGATTEAFF
J gene: TRBJ2-1; V gene: TRBV7-9; D gene: .; CDR3 length: 13; clone size: many; CDR3 protein: CASSPQGGGEQFF
J gene: TRBJ2-7; V gene: TRBV20-1; D gene: TRBD1; CDR3 length: 11; clone size: .; CDR3 protein: CSAQDRVKQYF
J gene: TRBJ2-1; V gene: TRBV5-1; D gene: TRBD2; CDR3 length: 15; clone size: many; CDR3 protein: CASSERGGRTDEQFF
J gene: TRBJ2-1; V gene: TRBV4-1; D gene: .; CDR3 length: 14; clone size: many; CDR3 protein: CASSQERARNEQFF
J gene: TRBJ2-3; V gene: TRBV6-4; D gene: TRBD2; CDR3 length: 15; clone size: few; CDR3 protein: CASSVSGGAADTQYF
J gene: TRBJ2-5; V gene: TRBV7-3; D gene: .; CDR3 length: 13; clone size: .; CDR3 protein: CASSSSVGETQYF
J gene: TRBJ2-5; V gene: TRBV4-2; D gene: .; CDR3 length: 17; clone size: few; CDR3 protein: CASSPDLQSRDQETQYF
J gene: TRBJ2-1; V gene: TRBV4-3; D gene: .; CDR3 length: 16; clone size: few; CDR3 protein: CASSQSGAGTYNEQFF
J gene: TRBJ2-6; V gene: TRBV5-6; D gene: .; CDR3 length: 15; clone size: many; CDR3 protein: CASSLDTSGANVLTF